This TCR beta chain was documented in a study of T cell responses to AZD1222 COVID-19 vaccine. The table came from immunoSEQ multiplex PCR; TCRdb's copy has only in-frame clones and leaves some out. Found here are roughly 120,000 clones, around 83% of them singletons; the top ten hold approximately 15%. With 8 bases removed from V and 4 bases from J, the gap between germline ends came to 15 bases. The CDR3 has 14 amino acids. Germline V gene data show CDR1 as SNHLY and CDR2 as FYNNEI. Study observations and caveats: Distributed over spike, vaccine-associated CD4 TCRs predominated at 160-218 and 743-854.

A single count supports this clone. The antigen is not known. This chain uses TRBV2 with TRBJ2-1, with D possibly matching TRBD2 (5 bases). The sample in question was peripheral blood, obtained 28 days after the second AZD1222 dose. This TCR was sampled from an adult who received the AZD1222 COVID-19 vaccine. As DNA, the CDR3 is TGTGCCAGCCTGTCCGGGATAAGGTACAATGAGCAGTTCTTC. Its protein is CASLSGIRYNEQFF.